This is a list of T cell receptor beta chains from one sample in a study of identifying expanded T cells in peripheral blood. Method: immunoSEQ multiplex PCR; TCRdb's copy keeps in-frame clones and lacks some. The table has approximately 63,000 clones, about 87% seen once; the top ten hold 4.7%. The sequenced sample consisted of blood. The receptor set was obtained from a person aged 18 to 75 in good health. Each CDR3 is given with its conserved first and last residue. Fields, in order: V gene, J gene, clone size, D gene, CDR3 protein, CDR3 DNA. A D gene is named only where the DNA matches it firmly. Some rows mark clone size as missing; the rest say once, few, many or name a class of expanded clone.

>TRBV19|TRBJ2-6|.|TRBD1
CASSMTGGAFGANVLTF
TGTGCCAGTAGTATGACAGGGGGCGCATTTGGGGCCAACGTCCTGACTTTC
>TRBV7-7|TRBJ2-2|.|.
CASSSLTGELFF
TGTGCCAGCAGCTCTCTTACCGGGGAGCTGTTTTTT
>TRBV30|TRBJ1-4|.|TRBD1
CAWSRQGNEKLFF
TGTGCCTGGAGTAGACAGGGTAATGAAAAACTGTTTTTT
>TRBV7-2|TRBJ1-5|.|.
CASSLAETQPQHF
TGTGCCAGCAGCTTAGCTGAGACACAGCCCCAGCATTTT
>TRBV4-1|TRBJ2-1|.|TRBD1
CASSQEGDRVNEQFF
TGCGCCAGCAGCCAAGAAGGGGACAGGGTCAATGAGCAGTTCTTC
>TRBV5-1|TRBJ1-1|.|.
CASSLKGPYGAFF
TGCGCCAGCAGCTTGAAAGGGCCTTATGGAGCTTTCTTT
>TRBV5-4|TRBJ2-7|.|TRBD1
CASSSFRTGVFIPYEQYF
TGTGCCAGCAGCTCCTTCCGGACAGGGGTTTTCATCCCCTACGAGCAGTACTTC
>TRBV4-1|TRBJ2-1|once|.
CASSQEGQINEQFF
TGCGCCAGCAGCCAAGAGGGCCAGATCAATGAGCAGTTCTTC
>TRBV5-1|TRBJ2-2|.|TRBD1
CASSLQGAPNTGELFF
TGCGCCAGCAGCTTGCAGGGGGCCCCGAACACCGGGGAGCTGTTTTTT
>TRBV7-4|TRBJ2-7|.|TRBD1
CASSSGQGRVGQYF
TGTGCCAGCAGCTCCGGACAGGGGAGGGTCGGGCAGTACTTC
>TRBV11-1|TRBJ2-1|.|TRBD2
CASSLELAGGRFMNEQFF
TGTGCCAGCAGCTTAGAACTAGCGGGGGGGCGTTTTATGAATGAGCAGTTCTTC
>TRBV10-1|TRBJ2-2|few|TRBD2
CASSEGTRHTGELFF
TGCGCCAGCAGTGAAGGGACTAGACACACCGGGGAGCTGTTTTTT
>TRBV14|TRBJ2-1|.|TRBD2
CASSLPLLAGGRNEQFF
TGTGCCAGCAGCCTCCCTCTTCTAGCGGGAGGGCGAAATGAGCAGTTCTTC
>TRBV7-2|TRBJ2-3|.|.
CASSPSTDTQYF
TGTGCCAGCAGCCCTTCCACAGATACGCAGTATTTT
>TRBV13|TRBJ2-1|.|TRBD2
CASSSGLAGGHTYNEQFF
TGTGCCAGCAGCTCGGGACTAGCGGGGGGACATACCTACAATGAGCAGTTCTTC
>TRBV28|TRBJ1-3|.|.
CASKKITGTGNTIYF
TGTGCCAGCAAAAAAATCACAGGGACTGGAAACACCATATATTTT
>TRBV27|TRBJ2-2|.|.
CAIRTNTGELFF
TGTGCCATAAGGACGAACACCGGGGAGCTGTTTTTT
>TRBV9|TRBJ2-7|few|TRBD1
CASSVGGDRDHEQYF
TGTGCCAGCAGCGTAGGTGGCGACAGGGACCACGAGCAGTACTTC
>TRBV6-1|TRBJ1-2|.|.
CASRGGEPYGYTF
TGTGCCAGCAGAGGAGGTGAGCCCTATGGCTACACCTTC
>TRBV6-6|TRBJ1-3|few|.
CASTYHQENSGNTIYF
TGTGCCAGCACCTACCATCAGGAAAACTCTGGAAACACCATATATTTT
>TRBV10-1|TRBJ2-3|.|.
CASSEGPLTTQYF
TGCGCCAGCAGTGAGGGGCCCCTGACTACGCAGTATTTT
>TRBV20-1|TRBJ2-7|medium-sized|.
CSAREVREQYF
TGCAGTGCTAGAGAGGTCCGCGAGCAGTACTTC
>TRBV5-6|TRBJ2-1|medium-sized|TRBD1
CASSLGQGAYNEQFF
TGTGCCAGCAGCTTAGGACAGGGGGCCTACAATGAGCAGTTCTTC
>TRBV6-6|TRBJ2-5|.|.
CASSYSVEGDEETQYF
TGTGCCAGCAGTTACTCGGTCGAGGGAGATGAAGAGACCCAGTACTTC
>TRBV2|TRBJ2-4|.|TRBD2
CASSVPGGGTKNIQYF
TGTGCCAGCAGTGTTCCGGGAGGGGGAACCAAAAACATTCAGTACTTC
>TRBV4-1|TRBJ1-2|medium-sized|.
CASSQARALYGYTF
TGCGCCAGCAGCCAAGCCCGGGCCCTTTATGGCTACACCTTC
>TRBV28|TRBJ2-5|.|.
CASSPGQFETQYF
TGTGCCAGCAGCCCTGGACAGTTCGAGACCCAGTACTTC
>TRBV4-1|TRBJ1-2|.|TRBD1
CASSQDRQGRGGYTF
TGCGCCAGCAGCCAAGATCGACAGGGGCGGGGAGGCTACACCTTC
>TRBV4-2|TRBJ2-1|.|.
CASSQNLGEYNEQFF
TGTGCCAGCAGCCAAAACCTCGGGGAGTACAATGAGCAGTTCTTC
>TRBV7-3|TRBJ1-2|.|TRBD1
CASSSGTGNYGYTF
TGTGCCAGCAGCTCTGGGACAGGGAACTATGGCTACACCTTC
>TRBV28|TRBJ2-5|.|.
CASSYMSRVDQETQYF
TGTGCCAGCAGTTACATGAGCAGGGTTGACCAAGAGACCCAGTACTTC
>TRBV30|TRBJ1-4|.|TRBD1
CAWSRQGAAEKLFF
TGTGCCTGGAGCAGACAGGGGGCTGCGGAAAAACTGTTTTTT
>TRBV15|TRBJ1-1|.|.
CATSRATRIGRDTEAFF
TGTGCCACCAGCAGAGCCACCCGAATAGGTCGAGACACTGAAGCTTTCTTT
>TRBV5-6|TRBJ1-6|.|TRBD1
CASSLAGGNANSPLHF
TGTGCCAGCAGCTTGGCAGGGGGCAATGCTAATTCACCCCTCCACTTT
>TRBV28|TRBJ2-7|.|.
CASSLMLHEQYF
TGTGCCAGCAGTTTAATGCTCCACGAGCAGTACTTC
>TRBV19|TRBJ2-6|.|TRBD2
CAAHGLAGPGANVLTF
TGTGCCGCCCACGGACTAGCGGGCCCTGGGGCCAACGTCCTGACTTTC
>TRBV5-6|TRBJ2-5|.|.
CATRGYWVQETQYF
TGTGCCACCCGTGGGTACTGGGTCCAAGAGACCCAGTACTTC
>TRBV5-4|TRBJ2-7|.|TRBD2
CASSWTGGKQYF
TGTGCCAGCAGCTGGACGGGAGGCAAGCAGTACTTC
>TRBV4-3|TRBJ1-5|.|.
CASSQERYQPQHF
TGCGCCAGCAGCCAAGAGAGGTATCAGCCCCAGCATTTT
>TRBV7-3|TRBJ2-1|.|TRBD2
CASSSLAGSYNEQFF
TGTGCCAGCAGCTCGCTAGCGGGCTCCTACAATGAGCAGTTCTTC
>TRBV9|TRBJ2-2|.|.
CASKGGTNTGELFF
TGTGCCAGCAAGGGGGGAACGAACACCGGGGAGCTGTTTTTT